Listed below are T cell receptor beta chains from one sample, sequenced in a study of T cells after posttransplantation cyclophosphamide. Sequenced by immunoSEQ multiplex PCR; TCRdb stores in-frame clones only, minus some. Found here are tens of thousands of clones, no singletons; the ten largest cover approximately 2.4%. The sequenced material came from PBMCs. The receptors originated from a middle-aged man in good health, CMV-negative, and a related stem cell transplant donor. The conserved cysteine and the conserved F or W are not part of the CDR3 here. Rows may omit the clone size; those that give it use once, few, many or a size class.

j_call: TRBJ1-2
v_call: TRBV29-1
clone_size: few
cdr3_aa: SVRDRGLGGYT

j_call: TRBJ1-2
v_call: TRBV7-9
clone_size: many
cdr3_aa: ASSLGTDYGYT

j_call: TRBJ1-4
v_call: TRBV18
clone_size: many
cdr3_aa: ASSPGTGGEKLF

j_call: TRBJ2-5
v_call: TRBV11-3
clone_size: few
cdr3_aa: ASSSRTGARQETQY

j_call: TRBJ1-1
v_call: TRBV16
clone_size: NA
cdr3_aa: ASSPQEGTEAF

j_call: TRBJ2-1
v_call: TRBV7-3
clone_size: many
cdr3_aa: ASSEQAGGQYNEQF

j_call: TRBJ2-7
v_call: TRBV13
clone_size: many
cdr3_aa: ASSPDRGSSYEQY

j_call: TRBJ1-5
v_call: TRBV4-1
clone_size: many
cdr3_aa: ASSHRASNQPQH

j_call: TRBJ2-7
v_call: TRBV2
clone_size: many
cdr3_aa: ASSPLADSYEQY

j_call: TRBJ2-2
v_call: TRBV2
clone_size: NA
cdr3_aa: ASKLLGWGDTGELF

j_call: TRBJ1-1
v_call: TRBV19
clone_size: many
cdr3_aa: ASSISSGQAGFTEAF

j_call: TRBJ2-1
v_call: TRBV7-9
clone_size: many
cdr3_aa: ASSTIYEQF

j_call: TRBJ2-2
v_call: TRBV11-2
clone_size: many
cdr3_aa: ASSLVESPGTGELF

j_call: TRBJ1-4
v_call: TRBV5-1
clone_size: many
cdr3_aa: ASAGGWREKLF

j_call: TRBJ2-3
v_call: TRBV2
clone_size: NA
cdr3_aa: ASSRRGTSGRVNTDTQY

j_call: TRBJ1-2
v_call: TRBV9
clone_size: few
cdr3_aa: ASSVEAGGDYGYT

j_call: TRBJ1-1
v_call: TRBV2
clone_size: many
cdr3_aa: ASSGWTGRVGVNEAF

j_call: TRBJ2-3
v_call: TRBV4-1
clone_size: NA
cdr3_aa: ASSQERGLAGTTDTQY

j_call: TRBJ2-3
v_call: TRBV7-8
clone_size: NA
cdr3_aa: ASSLGTGGRTDTQY

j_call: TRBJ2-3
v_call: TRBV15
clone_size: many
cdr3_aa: ATSREGTPDTQY

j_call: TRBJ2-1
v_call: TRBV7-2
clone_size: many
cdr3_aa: ASSWRGEQF

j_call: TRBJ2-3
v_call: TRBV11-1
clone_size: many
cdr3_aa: ASHETMGTDTQY

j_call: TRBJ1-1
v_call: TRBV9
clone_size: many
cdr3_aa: ASSVSGTGGTEAF

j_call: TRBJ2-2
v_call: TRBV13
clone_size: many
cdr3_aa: ARQGATGELF

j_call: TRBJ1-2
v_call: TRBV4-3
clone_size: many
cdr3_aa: ASSQDWSQDNYGYT

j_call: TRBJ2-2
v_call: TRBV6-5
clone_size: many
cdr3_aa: ASSYLAGGPSGELF

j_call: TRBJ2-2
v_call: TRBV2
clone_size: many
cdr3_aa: ASGPPGASGELF

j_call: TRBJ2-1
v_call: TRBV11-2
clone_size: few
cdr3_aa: ASSIRTSGFSYNEQF

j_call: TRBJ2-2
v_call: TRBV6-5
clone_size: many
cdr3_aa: ASSYLRGEAGELF

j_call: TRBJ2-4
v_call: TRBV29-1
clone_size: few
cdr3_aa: SGGQEKNIQY

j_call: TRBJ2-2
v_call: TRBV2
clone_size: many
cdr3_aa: ASTGLTAGELF

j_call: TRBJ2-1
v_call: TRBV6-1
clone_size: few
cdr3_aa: ASSESTSGSYEQF

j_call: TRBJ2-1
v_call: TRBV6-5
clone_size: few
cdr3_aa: ASRPGDGKYNEQF

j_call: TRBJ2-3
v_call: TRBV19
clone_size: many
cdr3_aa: ASRPTSAGADTQY

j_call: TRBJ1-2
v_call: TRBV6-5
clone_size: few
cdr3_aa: ASSKSRTGKGYT

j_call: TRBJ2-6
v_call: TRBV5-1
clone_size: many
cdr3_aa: ASSSAPGQVFSGANVLT

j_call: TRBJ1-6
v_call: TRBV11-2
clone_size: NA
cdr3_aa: ASSRTSSYNSPLH

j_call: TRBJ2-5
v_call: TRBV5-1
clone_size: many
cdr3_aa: ASSISETQY

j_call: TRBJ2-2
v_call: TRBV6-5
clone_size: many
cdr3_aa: ASRRETESGELF

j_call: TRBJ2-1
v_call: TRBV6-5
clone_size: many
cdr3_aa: ASSYSVNSPYNEQF

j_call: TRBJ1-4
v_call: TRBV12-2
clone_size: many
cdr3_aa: ASRSKLGTRVREKLF

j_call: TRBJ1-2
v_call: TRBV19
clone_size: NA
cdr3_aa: ASSTPDRGHYGYT

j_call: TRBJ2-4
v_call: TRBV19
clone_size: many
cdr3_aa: ASSTAATGMPNIQY

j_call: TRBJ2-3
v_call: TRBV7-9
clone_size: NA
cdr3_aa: ASSPRDRGFSTDTQY

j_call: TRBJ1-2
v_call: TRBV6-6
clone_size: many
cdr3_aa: ASSYLTGDYGYT

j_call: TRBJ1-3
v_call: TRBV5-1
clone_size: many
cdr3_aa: ASSLEQGGNTIY